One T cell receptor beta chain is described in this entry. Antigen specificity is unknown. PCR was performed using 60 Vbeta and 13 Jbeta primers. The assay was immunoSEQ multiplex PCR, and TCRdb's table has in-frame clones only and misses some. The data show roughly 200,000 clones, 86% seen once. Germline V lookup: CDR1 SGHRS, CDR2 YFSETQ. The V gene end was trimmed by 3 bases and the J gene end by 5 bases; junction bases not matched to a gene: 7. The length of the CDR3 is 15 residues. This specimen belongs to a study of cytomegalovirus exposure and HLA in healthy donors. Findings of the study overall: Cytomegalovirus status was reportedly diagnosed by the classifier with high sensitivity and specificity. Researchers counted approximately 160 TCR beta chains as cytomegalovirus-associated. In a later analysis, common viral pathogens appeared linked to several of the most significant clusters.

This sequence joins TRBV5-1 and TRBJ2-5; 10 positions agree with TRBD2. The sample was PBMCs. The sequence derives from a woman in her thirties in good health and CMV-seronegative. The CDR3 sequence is CASSYAGTSEETQYF. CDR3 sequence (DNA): TGCGCCAGCAGCTATGCCGGGACTAGCGAGGAGACCCAGTACTTC.